A selection of T cell receptor beta chains follows, all from one sample in a study of CDR3 diversity in severe acne. TCRdb itself ran the PCR reads through MiXCR, one entry per CDR3 protein. Altogether under 100,000 distinct CDR3 sequences are present, about 48% being singletons, with the ten largest covering over 9%. Sequencing was performed on blood. Every receptor here comes from a male donor in good health, serving as a control. Both conserved end residues are part of each CDR3. The order of the fields is V gene, CDR3 protein.

TRBV7-9 | CASAGRGLAVSGELFF
TRBV29-1 | CSVGLQAPGELFF
TRBV7-3 | CASSSGGTGSYYNEQFF
TRBV6-5 | CASSYRTGLNTEAFF
TRBV20-1 | CSASPAGRETQYF
TRBV5-1 | CASSLGGQGRINYGYTF
TRBV10-3 | CAISNTGTSGKDEQFF
TRBV20-1 | CSASTDRGLPLHF
TRBV6-5 | CASSPDEYEQYF
TRBV20-1 | CSAEAGTYNEQFF
TRBV30 | CAWSGRNSNQPQHF
TRBV9 | CASSRGGNSETQYF
TRBV29-1 | CSVEENRVYGYTF
TRBV20-1 | CSARSAGAGPTDTQYF
TRBV2 | CASRETGRSKTQYF
TRBV28 | CASSLLGQSNQPQHF
TRBV5-1 | CASSPNPGQAINYGYTF
TRBV7-2 | CASSSKNPGVNTEAFF
TRBV7-7 | CASSLKGETQYF
TRBV7-9 | CASSSPGGGFEQYF
TRBV7-9 | CASSEGASYNEQFF
TRBV28 | CASNDLRGPMNTEAFF
TRBV20-1 | CSARRDREGESSYEQYF
TRBV20-1 | CSASLGGINNEQFF
TRBV19 | CASSSQGDGYTF
TRBV6-6 | CASSYVGSDTEAFF
TRBV15 | CATSRTMNTEAFF
TRBV29-1 | CSVVKRGTGSYEQYF
TRBV25-1 | CASSLVASYEQYF
TRBV2 | CASSGGQGGYQPQHF
TRBV20-1 | CSASGQTYEQYF
TRBV7-9 | CASSLSEGQYEQYF
TRBV2 | CASKSGTGYDTGELFF
TRBV2 | CASNTGGEQETQYF
TRBV5-6 | CASTPPGARETQYF
TRBV15 | CATSRAVGTDTQYF
TRBV2 | CASSGSASYEQYF
TRBV20-1 | CSAEGGTGLNEKLFF
TRBV5-8 | CASSLYDSWKEAFF
TRBV12-3/TRBV12-4 | CASSVDGNTDTQYF
TRBV25-1 | CASSLIQGGNYGYTF
TRBV7-9 | CASSLAVQNSYEQYF